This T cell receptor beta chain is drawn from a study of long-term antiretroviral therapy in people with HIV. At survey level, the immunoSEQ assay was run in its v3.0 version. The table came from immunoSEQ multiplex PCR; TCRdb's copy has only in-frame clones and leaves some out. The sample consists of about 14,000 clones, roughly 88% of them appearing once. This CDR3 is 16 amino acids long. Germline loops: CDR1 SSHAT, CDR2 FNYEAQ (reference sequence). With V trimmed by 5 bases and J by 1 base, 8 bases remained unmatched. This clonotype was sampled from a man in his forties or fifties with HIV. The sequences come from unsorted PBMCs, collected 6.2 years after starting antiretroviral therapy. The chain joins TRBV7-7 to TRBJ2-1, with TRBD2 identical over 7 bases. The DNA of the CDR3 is TGTGCCAGCAGCCGACCCCCGGGAGGATCCTACAATGAGCAGTTCTTC. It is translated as CASSRPPGGSYNEQFF.